This TCR beta chain was identified during a study of blood T cells in healthy people across ages. Overall study: Template-switching capture recovered about one barcoded beta molecule per two T cells. Whole-study findings and limits: Because donor CMV status was unknown, expanded clonotype changes were possibly confounded.

The sample holds a few counts of this clonotype. What it recognizes is unknown. The ends were cut back, 1 base at V and 5 bases at J, with 8 bases in the middle. Germline V gene data show CDR1 as MNHEY and CDR2 as SVGEGT. The CDR3 sequence is 13 residues long. Sample-barcoded 5' priming and a J-beta primer mix drove a second PCR of roughly 6 to 12 cycles. Template switching added a 12-random-nucleotide identifier to every cDNA molecule. One entry per CDR3 protein, called by TCRdb with MiXCR from the 5' RACE reads. The data contain fewer than 2 million distinct CDR3 sequences, about two fifths of them singletons.

What was sequenced was blood. The receptor was isolated from a human donor in good health. The chain has TRBV6-2 or TRBV6-3 and TRBJ2-5, with D unclear. CDR3 amino acids: CASSYFSTETQYF. For the CDR3, the DNA is TGTGCCAGCAGTTACTTTAGTACGGAGACCCAGTACTTC.